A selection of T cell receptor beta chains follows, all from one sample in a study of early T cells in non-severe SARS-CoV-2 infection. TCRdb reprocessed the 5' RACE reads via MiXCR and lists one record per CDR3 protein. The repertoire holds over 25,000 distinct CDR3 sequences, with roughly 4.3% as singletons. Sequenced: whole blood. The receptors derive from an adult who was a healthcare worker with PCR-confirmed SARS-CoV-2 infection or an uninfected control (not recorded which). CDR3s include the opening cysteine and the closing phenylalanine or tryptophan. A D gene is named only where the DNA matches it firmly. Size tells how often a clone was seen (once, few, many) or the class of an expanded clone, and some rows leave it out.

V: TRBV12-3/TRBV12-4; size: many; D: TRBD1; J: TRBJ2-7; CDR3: CASSPRTGTYEQYF; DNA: TGTGCCAGCAGTCCCAGGACAGGGACATACGAGCAGTACTTC
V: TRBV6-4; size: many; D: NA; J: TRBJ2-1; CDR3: CASSPQASALGEQFF; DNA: TGTGCCAGCAGCCCTCAGGCTAGCGCCCTGGGAGAGCAGTTCTTC
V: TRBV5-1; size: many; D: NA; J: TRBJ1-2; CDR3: CASSPRNFGYGYTF; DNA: TGCGCCAGCAGCCCGAGAAACTTCGGCTATGGCTACACCTTC
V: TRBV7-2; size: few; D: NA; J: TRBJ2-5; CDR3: CASSRQTQETQYF; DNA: TGTGCCAGCAGCCGACAGACTCAAGAGACCCAGTACTTC
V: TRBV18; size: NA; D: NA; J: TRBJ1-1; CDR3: CASSPSSGPNTEAFF; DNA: TGTGCCAGCTCACCAAGCTCAGGGCCGAACACTGAAGCTTTCTTT
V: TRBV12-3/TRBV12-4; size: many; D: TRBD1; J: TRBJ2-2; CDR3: CASTIFARTGVTGELFF; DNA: TGTGCCAGCACTATATTCGCCCGAACAGGGGTAACCGGGGAGCTGTTTTTT
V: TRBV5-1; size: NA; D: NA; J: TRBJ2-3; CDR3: CASSLEGGVHTQYF; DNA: TGCGCCAGCAGCTTGGAGGGAGGTGTTCATACGCAGTATTTT
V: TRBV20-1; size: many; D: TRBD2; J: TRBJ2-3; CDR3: CSARAERGGSDTQYF; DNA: TGCAGTGCTAGAGCCGAGCGGGGGGGCTCAGATACGCAGTATTTT
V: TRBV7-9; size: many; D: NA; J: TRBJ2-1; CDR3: CASSPLVGNEQFF; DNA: TGTGCCAGCAGCCCCCTGGTTGGCAATGAGCAGTTCTTC
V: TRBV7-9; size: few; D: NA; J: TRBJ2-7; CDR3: CASSLRQDYEQYF; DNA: TGTGCCAGCAGCCTCCGACAGGACTACGAGCAGTACTTC
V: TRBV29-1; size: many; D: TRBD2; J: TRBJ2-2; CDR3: CSVTSGGTNTGELFF; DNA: TGCAGCGTCACTAGCGGGGGGACTAACACCGGGGAGCTGTTTTTT
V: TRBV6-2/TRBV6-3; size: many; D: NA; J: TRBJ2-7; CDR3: CASSSPGLPYEQYF; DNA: TGTGCCAGCAGTTCCCCGGGACTCCCCTACGAGCAGTACTTC
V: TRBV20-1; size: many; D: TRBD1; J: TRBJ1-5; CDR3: CSARVRLGQGANQPQHF; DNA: TGCAGTGCTAGAGTTAGACTCGGACAGGGGGCGAATCAGCCCCAGCATTTT
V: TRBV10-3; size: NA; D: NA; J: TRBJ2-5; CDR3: CAISGTAQETQYF; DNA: TGTGCCATCAGTGGCACGGCCCAAGAGACCCAGTACTTC
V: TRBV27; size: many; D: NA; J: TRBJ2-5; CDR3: CASSFKGLETQYF; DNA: TGTGCCAGCAGTTTTAAGGGTTTGGAGACCCAGTACTTC
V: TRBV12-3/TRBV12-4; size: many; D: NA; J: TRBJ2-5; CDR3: CASSLGQGVIETQYF; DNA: TGTGCCAGCAGTTTAGGGCAGGGTGTGATCGAGACCCAGTACTTC
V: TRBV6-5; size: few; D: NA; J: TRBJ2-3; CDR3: CASSSGSSTDTQYF; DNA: TGTGCCAGCAGTAGCGGTTCTAGCACAGATACGCAGTATTTT
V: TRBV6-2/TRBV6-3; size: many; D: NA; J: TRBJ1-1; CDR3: CASSYAGSTTEAFF; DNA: TGTGCCAGCAGTTACGCAGGGTCGACGACAGAAGCTTTCTTT
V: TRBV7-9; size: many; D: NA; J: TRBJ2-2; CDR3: CASSSMSGVTGELFF; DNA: TGTGCCAGCAGCTCGATGTCAGGGGTCACCGGGGAGCTGTTTTTT
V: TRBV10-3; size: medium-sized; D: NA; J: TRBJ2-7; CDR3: CAISELALSSYEQYF; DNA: TGTGCCATCAGTGAGTTGGCCCTCTCCAGCTACGAGCAGTACTTC
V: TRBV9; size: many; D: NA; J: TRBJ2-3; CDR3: CASSPSGEADTQYF; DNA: TGTGCCAGCAGCCCCTCGGGGGAGGCTGATACGCAGTATTTT
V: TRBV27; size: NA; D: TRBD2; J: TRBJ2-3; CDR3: CASSLRRGGTDTQYF; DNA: TGTGCCAGCAGTTTGAGGCGGGGGGGAACAGATACGCAGTATTTT